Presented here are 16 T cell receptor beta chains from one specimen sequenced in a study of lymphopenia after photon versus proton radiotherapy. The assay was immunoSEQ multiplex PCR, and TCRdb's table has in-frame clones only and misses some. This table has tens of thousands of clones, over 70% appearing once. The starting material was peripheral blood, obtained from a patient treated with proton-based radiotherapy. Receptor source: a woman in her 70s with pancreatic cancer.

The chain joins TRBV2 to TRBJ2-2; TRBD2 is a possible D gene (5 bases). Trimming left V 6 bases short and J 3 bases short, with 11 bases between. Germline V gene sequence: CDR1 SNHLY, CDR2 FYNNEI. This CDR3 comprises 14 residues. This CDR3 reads CASRGSGDTGELFF. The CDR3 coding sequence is TGTGCCAGCAGAGGCTCCGGGGACACCGGGGAGCTGTTTTTT.

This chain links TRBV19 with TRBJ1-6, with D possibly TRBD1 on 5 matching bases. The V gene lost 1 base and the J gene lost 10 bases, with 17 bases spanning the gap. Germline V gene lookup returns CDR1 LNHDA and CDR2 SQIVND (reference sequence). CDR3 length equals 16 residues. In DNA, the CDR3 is TGTGCCAGTAGTATAGGGCCGGAGGGACTTGGATCACCCCTCCACTTT. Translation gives CASSIGPEGLGSPLHF.

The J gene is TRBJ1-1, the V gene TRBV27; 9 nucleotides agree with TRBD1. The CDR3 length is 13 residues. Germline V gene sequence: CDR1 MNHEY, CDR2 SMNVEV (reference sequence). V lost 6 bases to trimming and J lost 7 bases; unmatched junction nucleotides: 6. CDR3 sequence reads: CASRKQGASEAFF. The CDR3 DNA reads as TGTGCCAGCAGAAAACAGGGGGCTAGTGAAGCTTTCTTT.

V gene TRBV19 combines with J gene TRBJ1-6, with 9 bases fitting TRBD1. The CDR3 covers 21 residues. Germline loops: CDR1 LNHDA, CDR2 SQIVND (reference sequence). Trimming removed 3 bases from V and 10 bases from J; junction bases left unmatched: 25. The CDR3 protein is CASSIRRDREQGIRRWSPLHF. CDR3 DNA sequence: TGTGCCAGTAGTATCCGACGGGACAGGGAGCAAGGAATTCGACGGTGGTCACCCCTCCACTTT.

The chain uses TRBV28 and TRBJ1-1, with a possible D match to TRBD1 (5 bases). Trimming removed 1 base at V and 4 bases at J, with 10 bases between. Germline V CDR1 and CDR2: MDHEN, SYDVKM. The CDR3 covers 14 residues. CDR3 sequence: CASSLLGGITEAFF. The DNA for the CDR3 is TGTGCCAGCAGTTTATTGGGGGGGATCACTGAAGCTTTCTTT.

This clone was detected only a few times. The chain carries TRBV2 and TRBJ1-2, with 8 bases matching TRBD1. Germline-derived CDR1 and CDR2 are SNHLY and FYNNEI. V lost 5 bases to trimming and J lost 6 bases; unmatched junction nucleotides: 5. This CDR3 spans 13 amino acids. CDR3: CASSLQGGHGYTF. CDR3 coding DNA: TGTGCCAGCAGTTTACAGGGGGGCCATGGCTACACCTTC.

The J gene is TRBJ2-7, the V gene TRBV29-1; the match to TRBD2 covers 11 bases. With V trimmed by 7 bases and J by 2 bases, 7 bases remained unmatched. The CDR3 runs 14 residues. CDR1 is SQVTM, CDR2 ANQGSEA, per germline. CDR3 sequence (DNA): TGCAGCGCAACAGCTAGCGGGAGGACCTACGAGCAGTACTTC. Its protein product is CSATASGRTYEQYF.

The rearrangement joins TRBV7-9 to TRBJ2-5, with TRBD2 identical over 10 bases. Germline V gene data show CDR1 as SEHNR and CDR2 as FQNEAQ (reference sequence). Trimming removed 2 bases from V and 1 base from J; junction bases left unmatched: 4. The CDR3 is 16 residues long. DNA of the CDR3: TGTGCCAGCAGCTTAATAGCGGGAGGCCCCCAAGAGACCCAGTACTTC. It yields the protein CASSLIAGGPQETQYF.

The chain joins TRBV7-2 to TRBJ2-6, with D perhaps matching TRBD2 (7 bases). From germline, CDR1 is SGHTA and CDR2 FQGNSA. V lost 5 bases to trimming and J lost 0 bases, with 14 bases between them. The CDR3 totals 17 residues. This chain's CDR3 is CASSLQGGVSGANVLTF. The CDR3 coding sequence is TGTGCCAGCAGCCTACAGGGAGGGGTCTCTGGGGCCAACGTCCTGACTTTC.

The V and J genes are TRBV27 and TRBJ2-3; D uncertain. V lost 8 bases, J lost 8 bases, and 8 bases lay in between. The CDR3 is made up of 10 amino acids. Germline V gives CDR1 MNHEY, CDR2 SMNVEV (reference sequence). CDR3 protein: CASGQLTQYF. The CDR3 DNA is TGTGCCAGCGGGCAACTTACGCAGTATTTT.

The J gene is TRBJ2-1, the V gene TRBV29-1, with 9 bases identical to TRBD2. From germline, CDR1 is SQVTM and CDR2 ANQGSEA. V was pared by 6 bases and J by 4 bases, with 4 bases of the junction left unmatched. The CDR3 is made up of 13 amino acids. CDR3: CSVAGGNYNEQFF. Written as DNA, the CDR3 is TGCAGCGTGGCGGGAGGGAATTACAATGAGCAGTTCTTC.

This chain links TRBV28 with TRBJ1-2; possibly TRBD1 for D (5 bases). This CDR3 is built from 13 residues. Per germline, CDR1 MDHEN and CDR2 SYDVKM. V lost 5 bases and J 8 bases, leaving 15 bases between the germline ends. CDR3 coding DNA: TGTGCCAGCAGTAGAAATGCCGGGACCGGCTACACCTTC. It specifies CASSRNAGTGYTF.

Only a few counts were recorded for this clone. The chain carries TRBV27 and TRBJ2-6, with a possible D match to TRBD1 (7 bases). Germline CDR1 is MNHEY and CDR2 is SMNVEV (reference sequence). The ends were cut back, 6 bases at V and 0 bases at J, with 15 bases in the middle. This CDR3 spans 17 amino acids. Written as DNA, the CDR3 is TGTGCCAGCAGGTTGGAGGGGGCGCCCTCTGGGGCCAACGTCCTGACTTTC. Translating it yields CASRLEGAPSGANVLTF.

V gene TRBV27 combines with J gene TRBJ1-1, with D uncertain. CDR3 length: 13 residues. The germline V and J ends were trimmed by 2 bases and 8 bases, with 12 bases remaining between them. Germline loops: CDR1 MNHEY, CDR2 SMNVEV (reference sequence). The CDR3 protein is CASSLSPRGEAFF. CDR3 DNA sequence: TGTGCCAGCAGTTTAAGTCCGCGAGGAGAAGCTTTCTTT.

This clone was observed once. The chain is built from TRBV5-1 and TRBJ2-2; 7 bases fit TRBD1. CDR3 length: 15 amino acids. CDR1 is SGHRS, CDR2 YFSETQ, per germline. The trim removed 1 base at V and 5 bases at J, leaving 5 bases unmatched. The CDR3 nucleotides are TGCGCCAGCAGCTTGACAGGGGAGAGAACCGGGGAGCTGTTTTTT. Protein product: CASSLTGERTGELFF.

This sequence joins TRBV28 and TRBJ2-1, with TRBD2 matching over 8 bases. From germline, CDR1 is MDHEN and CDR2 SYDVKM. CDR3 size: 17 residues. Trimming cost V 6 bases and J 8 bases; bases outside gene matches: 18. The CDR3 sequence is CASSPSSGTRTRDEQFF. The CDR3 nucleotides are TGTGCCAGCAGCCCCTCATCCGGGACTAGGACAAGGGATGAGCAGTTCTTC.